The 9 T cell receptor beta chains reported below all come from one sample, sequenced in a study of blood T cell repertoires in COVID-19. The repertoire was sequenced with immunoSEQ multiplex PCR; TCRdb's copy has only in-frame clones and lacks some. This table holds more than 200,000 clones, about 87% found once. Sequencing was carried out using peripheral blood. The source is a man between 65 and 85 years old with acute or convalescent COVID-19.

The CDR3 DNA sequence: TGTGCCAGCTCACCACTAAGCCGACAGGGGGCAAAACCTGGAAACACCATATATTTT. Translation gives CASSPLSRQGAKPGNTIYF. The genes are TRBV18 and TRBJ1-3; TRBD1 matches 10 bases. Germline V gene data show CDR1 as KGHSH and CDR2 as LQKENI. There are 19 residues in the CDR3. The junction had 11 bases not matched to a gene; V was cut back by 1 base and J by 2 bases.

This chain joins TRBV28 and TRBJ2-2; a weak D match, TRBD1 (6 bases). The ends were cut back, 10 bases at V and 2 bases at J, with 11 bases in the middle. This CDR3 has 13 amino acids. The germline V gene encodes CDR1 MDHEN and CDR2 SYDVKM. CDR3 loop: CATLGQNTGELFF. For the CDR3, the DNA is TGTGCCACCTTGGGACAAAACACCGGGGAGCTGTTTTTT.

The sample holds a few counts of this clone. The chain has TRBV5-5 and TRBJ2-7; D perhaps matches TRBD2 (5 bases). The germline CDR1 and CDR2 sequences are SGHKS and YYEKEE (reference sequence). The V and J ends lost 3 bases and 5 bases respectively, with 30 bases between them. This CDR3 has 19 amino acids. CDR3 protein: CASSWRFSSRVIPTHEQYF. The CDR3, as DNA: TGTGCCAGCAGCTGGAGATTTTCGTCGAGGGTAATACCAACCCACGAGCAGTACTTC.

This chain uses TRBV6-1 with TRBJ2-7, with 9 bases lining up with TRBD2. This CDR3 is built from 15 residues. With 0 bases clipped from V and 2 bases from J, the junction kept 2 bases outside the gene matches. Germline CDR1 MNHNS, CDR2 SASEGT. DNA for the CDR3: TGTGCCAGCAGTGAAGCGCCTAGCGGGGCCTACGAGCAGTACTTC. Encoded protein: CASSEAPSGAYEQYF.

The chain carries TRBV28 and TRBJ2-1; 9 bases fit TRBD2. The length of the CDR3 is 16 residues. The V gene end was trimmed by 3 bases and the J gene end by 0 bases; junction bases not matched to a gene: 3. The germline CDR1 and CDR2 sequences are MDHEN and SYDVKM. In DNA form, the CDR3 reads TGTGCCAGCAGTTTTGGACTAGCGAGCTCCTACAATGAGCAGTTCTTC. Encoded protein: CASSFGLASSYNEQFF.

This rearrangement joins TRBV3-1 (or the pseudogene TRBV3-2) to TRBJ2-1; the D gene is possibly TRBD2 (6 bases). CDR3 length equals 16 residues. The germline CDR1 and CDR2 sequences are LGHDT and YNNKEL (reference sequence). V was shortened by 1 base and J by 2 bases, with 12 bases between the two germline ends. DNA for the CDR3: TGTGCCAGCAGCCAAGCCCTAGCGCTTCCCTACAATGAGCAGTTCTTC. Its translation is CASSQALALPYNEQFF.

The chain carries TRBV12-3 or TRBV12-4 and TRBJ1-1; D is ambiguous. The CDR3 covers 12 residues. With 4 bases removed from V and 7 bases from J, the gap between germline ends came to 10 bases. The CDR3 loop is CASSSEFGEAFF. The DNA of the CDR3 is TGTGCCAGCAGTTCCGAGTTCGGTGAAGCTTTCTTT.

The rearrangement joins TRBV5-1 to TRBJ1-1, with a tentative D call TRBD1 (5 bases). Germline V gene data show CDR1 as SGHRS and CDR2 as YFSETQ. V lost 2 bases to trimming and J lost 4 bases, with 12 bases between them. This CDR3 comprises 14 residues. CDR3 sequence (DNA): TGCGCCAGCAGCTTAGGTGGGGCTGGCACTGAAGCTTTCTTT. This encodes CASSLGGAGTEAFF.

The J gene is TRBJ2-7, the V gene TRBV19; TRBD2 might be the D (6 bases). CDR3 length equals 13 residues. The V end lost 3 bases, the J end lost 7 bases, and 13 bases lay between the germline ends. The germline CDR1 and CDR2 sequences are LNHDA and SQIVND (reference sequence). As DNA, the CDR3 is TGTGCCAGTAGTATCGCCGGGAGACAAGAGCAGTACTTC. Its protein product is CASSIAGRQEQYF.